This TCR beta chain comes out of a study of control samples from healthy donors and cancer patients. This CDR3 is 12 amino acids long. Looked up from germline, CDR1 is MNHNY and CDR2 is SVGAGI (reference sequence). Some clones are missing from TCRdb's copy, which holds only in-frame ones; the method was immunoSEQ multiplex PCR. Of over 100,000 clones in the sample, under 95% were seen once. A word on this clone: A junction end diverges from the germline sequence, so it may reflect a read error.

The chain carries TRBV6-6 and TRBJ1-1; D is unresolved. Source material: blood. This sequence was found in a woman younger than 35 in good health. CDR3 coding DNA: TGTGCCAGCAGTTTCAAGAACACTAAAGCTTTCTTT. Its translation is CASSFKNTKAFF.